The 22 T cell receptor beta chains below come from one sample, sequenced in a study of tumor-infiltrating lymphocytes in primary liver carcinoma. Germline DNA was also extracted, and blood RNA derived from unsorted whole blood. Constant-region priming of around 500 ng total RNA yielded TCR beta cDNA. Nested multiplex PCR, run for three rounds with slightly modified ARM-PCR, yielded TCR beta libraries. Forward primers for TRBV1-TRBV30 and a C-beta reverse primer served the first two PCR rounds, at about 10 cycles each. TCRdb itself ran the multiplex PCR reads through MiXCR, one entry per CDR3 protein. The data show about 320,000 distinct CDR3 sequences, approximately 60% seen once. The specimen was peripheral blood. These receptors were obtained from a man aged 35 to 55 with primary liver carcinoma and hepatitis B virus infection.

This chain uses TRBV5-4 with TRBJ2-1; 9 positions match TRBD2. Looked up from germline, CDR1 is SGHNT and CDR2 is YYREEE (reference sequence). V shed 3 bases and J 6 bases; nucleotides not matched to a gene: 7. The CDR3 length is 15 residues. The CDR3 spells CASSSSAGGPNEQFF. The CDR3 DNA reads as TGTGCCAGCAGCTCTTCGGCGGGAGGGCCCAATGAGCAGTTCTTC.

Concerning this clonotype: Since no conserved phenylalanine or tryptophan closes the CDR3, a read error is the likely cause. The chain couples TRBV5-6 to TRBJ1-3, with D possibly being TRBD1 (5 bases). The CDR3 length is 16 residues. V lost 1 base and J lost 0, with 11 bases in between. CDR1 is SGHDT, CDR2 YYEEEE, per germline. The CDR3 DNA reads TGTGCCAGCAGCTTGCTGGGGGTCCTCTCTGGAAACACCATATATCTT. As protein: CASSLLGVLSGNTIYL.

The V gene is TRBV28, the J gene TRBJ2-7, with 9 positions matching TRBD1. The CDR3 contains 15 residues. The V and J ends lost 9 bases and 2 bases, in that order; junction bases with no gene match: 11. Germline V gene data show CDR1 as MDHEN and CDR2 as SYDVKM. The CDR3 sequence: CASLTGGASPYEQYF. As DNA, the CDR3 is TGTGCCAGTCTAACAGGGGGCGCGTCCCCCTACGAGCAGTACTTC.

As for this clonotype: Its ends do not fully match the called genes, so a read error is possible. This chain connects TRBV6-1 to TRBJ2-2, with TRBD2 matching 7 bases. The germline V gene has CDR1 MNHNS and CDR2 SASEGT. The CDR3 runs 14 residues. CDR3 region: CASSGLVAAGELCF. The DNA for the CDR3 is TGTGCCAGCAGTGGATTGGTGGCCGCGGGGGAGCTGTGTTTT.

Of note for this clonotype: Relative to the germline gene, one junction end is altered; a read error may explain this. This chain uses TRBV5-1 with TRBJ1-1; TRBD1 agrees at 9 bases. The length of the CDR3 is 14 residues. From germline, CDR1 is SGHRS and CDR2 YFSETQ. The CDR3 DNA is TGCGCCAGCAGCGGACAGGGGATTAACATTGAAGCTTTCTTT. Translated: CASSGQGINIEAFF.

In this sample, this clonotype turned up once. The CDR3 does not close with the conserved phenylalanine or tryptophan, likely indicating a read error. The chain employs TRBV11-2 and TRBJ2-7; perhaps TRBD2 as D (6 bases). The CDR3 runs 15 residues. Germline CDR1 SGHAT, CDR2 FQNNGV. In nucleotides, the CDR3 is TGTGCCAGTAGCTTGGTGGGACTTGCAAGCTACGAGCAGTACTCC. It translates to CASSLVGLASYEQYS.

On this clonotype: Lacking the conserved final phenylalanine or tryptophan, this CDR3 likely reflects a read error. V gene TRBV5-1 combines with J gene TRBJ2-7; 11 positions agree with TRBD1. This CDR3 contains 14 residues. Looked up from germline, CDR1 is SGHRS and CDR2 is YFSETQ. V lost 2 bases and J lost 6; bases outside the gene matches: 4. This chain's CDR3 is CASSFGQGAVEQYL. CDR3 in DNA: TGCGCCAGCAGCTTCGGACAGGGGGCGGTCGAGCAGTACTTA.

The V call is TRBV5-1, the J call TRBJ2-1; 10 bases agree with TRBD1. Germline CDR1 and CDR2: SGHRS and YFSETQ. The CDR3 extends over 16 amino acids. The V segment lost 6 bases and the J segment 8 bases; nucleotides outside the gene matches: 14. CDR3: CASILNNPGTGDEQFF. Here the CDR3 DNA reads TGCGCCAGCATCTTAAATAATCCCGGGACAGGGGATGAGCAGTTCTTC.

As for this clonotype: One base away lies a much larger clone, so this may be a sequencing read error. The chain is built from TRBV12-3 or TRBV12-4 and TRBJ1-1; D might be TRBD1 (5 bases). The CDR3 consists of 13 residues. The CDR3 protein is CAGSLGGAVEAFF. CDR3 sequence (DNA): TGTGCCGGCAGTTTAGGCGGGGCTGTTGAAGCTTTCTTT.

Notes on this clonotype: A read error may explain this, as a much larger clone is one base away. The chain is built from TRBV5-5 and TRBJ1-1, with a tentative D call TRBD1 (6 bases). Per germline, CDR1 SGHKS and CDR2 YYEKEE (reference sequence). This CDR3 is 15 amino acids long. The CDR3 protein is CVSSSLNRVNTEAFF. The CDR3, as DNA: TGTGTCAGCAGCTCCCTTAACAGGGTGAACACTGAAGCTTTCTTT.

The rearrangement joins TRBV28 to TRBJ2-7; TRBD2 matches 8 bases. J was trimmed by 6 bases and V by 10 bases; bases with no gene match: 14. This CDR3 is built from 14 residues. Germline-derived CDR1 and CDR2 are MDHEN and SYDVKM. The CDR3 sequence: CANRPPGGRGEQYF. The CDR3 nucleotides are TGTGCCAACAGGCCTCCGGGAGGGCGAGGCGAGCAGTACTTC. Together with reference TRBV28 and TRBJ2-7, the CDR3 gives the full variable domain: DVKVTQSSRYLVKRTGEKVFLECVQDMDHENMFWYRQDPGLGLRLIYFSYDVKMKEKGDIPEGYSVSREKKERFSLILESASTNQTSMYLCANRPPGGRGEQYFGPGTRLTVT.

This clonotype was picked up one time. The chain recombines TRBV30 with TRBJ1-2, with D maybe TRBD1 (5 bases). Germline CDR1 is GTSNPN and CDR2 is SVGIG (reference sequence). Trimming left V 8 bases short and J 2 bases short, with 24 bases between. The CDR3 covers 16 residues. The CDR3 sequence is CASQGPSQEGNYGYTF. For the CDR3, the DNA is TGTGCCAGCCAGGGACCGAGTCAGGAAGGAAACTATGGCTACACCTTC.

In the case of this clonotype: No conserved phenylalanine or tryptophan ends this CDR3, so it is likely a read error. This sequence joins TRBV6-2 or TRBV6-3 and TRBJ2-2; no clear D. V was pared by 0 bases and J by 2 bases, with 16 bases between. The CDR3 runs to 18 residues. Germline V gene lookup returns CDR1 MNHEY and CDR2 SVGEGT. The CDR3, as DNA: TGTGCCAGCAGTTACTCGAGTAAGCTGGAGATAAACACCGGGGAGCTGTTTATT. Translation gives CASSYSSKLEINTGELFI.

As for this clonotype: No conserved phenylalanine or tryptophan ends this CDR3, so it is likely a read error. The DNA is left out, because the CDR3 cannot be placed on it with certainty; the CDR3 is given as TCRdb lists it. The V call is TRBV4-1, the J call TRBJ1-4; the table's D call, TRBD1, was not checked against the DNA. With termini counted, the CDR3 has 16 amino acids. Germline V gene sequence: CDR1 MGHRA, CDR2 YSYEKL. CDR3 sequence reads: CASSQANLIVSEKLFI.

In its sample, this clonotype was seen a few times. The chain links TRBV11-1 to TRBJ2-1; D remains ambiguous. Germline CDR1 SGHAT, CDR2 FQDESV (reference sequence). The CDR3 spans 14 residues. The germline V and J ends were trimmed by 1 base and 0 bases, with 4 bases remaining between them. In DNA, the CDR3 is TGTGCCAGCAGCTTAGAGGACTCCTACAATGAGCAGTTCTTC. It is translated as CASSLEDSYNEQFF.

Details on this clonotype: A much bigger clone sits one base away, suggesting this may be a read error. CDR3 region: CASGSGGTETHYF. The CDR3 coding sequence is TGTGCCAGCGGATCGGGGGGGACGGAGACCCATTACTTC. This rearrangement joins TRBV12-3 or TRBV12-4 to TRBJ2-5; 8 bases are shared with TRBD2. The CDR3 consists of 13 residues.

Note on this clonotype: A much larger clone is a single base away; this may be a read error. The chain is built from TRBV4-2 and TRBJ2-7; no firm D call. CDR3 length: 14 amino acids. The V and J ends lost 3 bases and 5 bases respectively, with 14 bases between them. Germline V gives CDR1 LGHNA, CDR2 YNFKEQ. The CDR3 region has the DNA TGTGCCAGCAGCCACCATACAGCAGGCCACGAGCAGTACTTC. Amino acids: CASSHHTAGHEQYF.

Notes on this clonotype: The junction does not match germline at one end; this may be a read error. The chain couples TRBV29-1 to TRBJ2-6, with 8 bases that match TRBD1. The CDR3 covers 15 residues. Germline-derived CDR1 and CDR2 are SQVTM and ANQGSEA. CDR3 region: CSVQSQGAEANVLTF. For the CDR3, the DNA is TGTAGCGTCCAATCGCAGGGGGCTGAGGCCAACGTCCTGACTTTC.

The rearrangement links TRBV7-9 to TRBJ2-7, with 9 bases lining up with TRBD1. CDR1 and CDR2 from the germline V gene are SEHNR and FQNEAQ (reference sequence). The CDR3 loop spans 18 amino acids. The ends lost 5 bases at V and 3 bases at J; junction bases unmatched: 17. The CDR3 region has the DNA TGTGCCAGCAGCGCCAGGACAGGGGTTTTGGGAGATGGCTACGAGCAGTACTTC. It translates to CASSARTGVLGDGYEQYF.

A note on this clonotype: This may be a read error, as it is one base from a much larger clone. The J gene is TRBJ1-1, the V gene TRBV6-5; D is possibly TRBD1 (6 bases). V was trimmed by 0 bases and J by 4 bases, leaving 21 bases between them. This CDR3 is built from 18 residues. Germline loops: CDR1 MNHEY, CDR2 SVGAGI. The CDR3 DNA reads TGTGCCAGCAGTTACTCGGAACTTCAGGGGAAGATTGGCACTGAAGCTTTCTTT. It codes for CASSYSELQGKIGTEAFF.

Worth noting for this clonotype: With a much larger clone just one base away, this may be a read error. The rearrangement uses TRBV12-3 or TRBV12-4 and TRBJ1-5; D call uncertain. The V end was cut by 2 bases, the J end by 6 bases, with 5 bases between. CDR3 length: 12 amino acids. CDR3 bases: TGTGCCAGCAGTTTACGACCTCAGCCCCAGCATTTT. This encodes CASSLRPQPQHF.

V is TRBV5-5 and J is TRBJ1-4; D remains unclear. Germline CDR1 is SGHKS and CDR2 is YYEKEE (reference sequence). V lost 0 bases and J lost 7, with 4 bases in between. CDR3 length: 12 amino acids. The CDR3 loop is CASSLGSEKLFF. The CDR3 DNA reads as TGTGCCAGCAGCTTGGGGAGTGAAAAACTGTTTTTT.